A single sample gave rise to the 6 T cell receptor beta chains below, sequenced in a study of shared clonotypes between healthy human individuals. Produced via immunoSEQ multiplex PCR; TCRdb's table is partial and in-frame only. The data contain roughly 700,000 clones, under 80% of them singletons. Sample: memory CD4+ T cells sorted from blood. The subset denotes: CD45RA-negative fraction. These TCRs come from a young woman in good health.

The table lists this clone with a count of one. The J gene is TRBJ2-5, the V gene TRBV11-2, with 9 bases that match TRBD2. The CDR3 has 17 amino acids. V trimming: 1 base; J trimming: 2 bases; junction bases outside the gene matches: 8. Germline CDR1 is SGHAT and CDR2 is FQNNGV. For the CDR3, the DNA is TGTGCCAGCAGCTTAGGAAGCCTAGCGGGAAAACAAGAGACCCAGTACTTC. Translating it yields CASSLGSLAGKQETQYF.

The DNA of the CDR3 is TGCGCCAGCAGCTTTAACGGAGAGAGCCAAGAGACCCAGTACTTC. Translation gives CASSFNGESQETQYF. This chain uses TRBV5-1 with TRBJ2-5, with D uncertain. CDR1 SGHRS and CDR2 YFSETQ come from the germline V gene. This CDR3 has 15 amino acids. Trimming shortened V by 2 bases and J by 1 base, and 12 bases separated the two germline ends. Full variable domain (rest looked up from reference TRBV5-1 and TRBJ2-5): KAGVTQTPRYLIKTRGQQVTLSCSPISGHRSVSWYQQTPGQGLQFLFEYFSETQRNKGNFPGRFSGRQFSNSRSEMNVSTLELGDSALYLCASSFNGESQETQYFGPGTRLLVL.

This clone was seen ten or more times. The chain couples TRBV13 to TRBJ2-1; D may be TRBD2 (5 bases). CDR1 and CDR2 from the germline V gene are PRHDT and FYEKMQ (reference sequence). Trimming took 5 bases from V and 13 from J, leaving 15 bases between them. The CDR3 contains 12 residues. DNA of the CDR3: TGTGCCAGCAGCCAACTAACTAGGCCACAGTTCTTC. Protein sequence: CASSQLTRPQFF.

The J gene is TRBJ2-1, the V gene TRBV18; tentatively, D is TRBD2 (5 bases). The CDR3 has 17 residues. V was clipped by 4 bases and J by 2 bases, with 18 bases between them. Germline loops: CDR1 KGHSH, CDR2 LQKENI. This chain's CDR3 is CASSLMRLAATYNEQFF. CDR3 coding DNA: TGTGCCAGCTCACTTATGAGGCTAGCAGCAACCTACAATGAGCAGTTCTTC.

J is TRBJ2-7 and V is TRBV19, with 13 nucleotides matching TRBD2. Trimming cost V 4 bases and J 2 bases; bases outside gene matches: 8. Germline V gene lookup returns CDR1 LNHDA and CDR2 SQIVND (reference sequence). The CDR3 runs 17 residues. The CDR3 loop reads CASSNGLAGVPPYEQYF. CDR3 in DNA: TGTGCCAGTAGTAATGGACTAGCGGGAGTTCCCCCCTACGAGCAGTACTTC.

In regard to this clone: Other DNA sequences of this sample code for an identical CDR3. The chain links TRBV28 to TRBJ1-5; tentatively, D is TRBD1 (6 bases). V was clipped by 6 bases and J by 7 bases, with 13 bases between them. The length of the CDR3 is 13 residues. Looked up from germline, CDR1 is MDHEN and CDR2 is SYDVKM. CDR3 coding DNA: TGTGCCAGCAGCCAAGGGGGTGGACAGCCCCAGCATTTT. Protein product: CASSQGGGQPQHF.